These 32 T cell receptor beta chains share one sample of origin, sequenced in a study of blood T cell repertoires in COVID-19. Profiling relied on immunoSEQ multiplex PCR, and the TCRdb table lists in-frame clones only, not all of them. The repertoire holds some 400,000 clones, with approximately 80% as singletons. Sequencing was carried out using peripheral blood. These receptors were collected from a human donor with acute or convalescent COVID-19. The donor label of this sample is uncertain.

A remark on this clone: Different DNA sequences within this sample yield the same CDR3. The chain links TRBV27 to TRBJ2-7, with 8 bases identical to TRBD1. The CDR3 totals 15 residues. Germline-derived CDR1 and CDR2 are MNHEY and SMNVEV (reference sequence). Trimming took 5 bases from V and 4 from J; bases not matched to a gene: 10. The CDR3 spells CASSLRPGQAYEQYF. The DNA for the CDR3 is TGTGCCAGCAGTCTACGACCGGGACAGGCGTACGAGCAGTACTTC.

CDR3 in amino acids: CASSTTGTGVQPQHF. The CDR3, as DNA: TGTGCCAGCAGTACAACCGGGACAGGGGTTCAGCCCCAGCATTTT. The chain carries TRBV6-5 and TRBJ1-5; 10 nucleotides agree with TRBD1. Trimming took 5 bases from V and 6 from J; bases not matched to a gene: 7. From germline, CDR1 is MNHEY and CDR2 SVGAGI. The CDR3 loop spans 15 amino acids.

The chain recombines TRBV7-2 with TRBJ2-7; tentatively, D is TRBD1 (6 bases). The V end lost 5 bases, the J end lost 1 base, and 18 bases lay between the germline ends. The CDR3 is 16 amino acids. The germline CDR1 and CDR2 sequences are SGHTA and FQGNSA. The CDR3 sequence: CASSVMGTRGSYEQYF. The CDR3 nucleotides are TGTGCCAGCAGCGTGATGGGGACACGAGGTTCCTACGAGCAGTACTTC.

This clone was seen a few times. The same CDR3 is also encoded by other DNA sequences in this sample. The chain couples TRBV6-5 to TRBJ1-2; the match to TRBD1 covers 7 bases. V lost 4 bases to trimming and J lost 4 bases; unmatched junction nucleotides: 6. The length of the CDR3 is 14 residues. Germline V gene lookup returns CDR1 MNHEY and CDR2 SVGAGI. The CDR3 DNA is TGTGCCAGCAGTTCGCGGACAGGCATCTATGGCTACACCTTC. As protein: CASSSRTGIYGYTF.

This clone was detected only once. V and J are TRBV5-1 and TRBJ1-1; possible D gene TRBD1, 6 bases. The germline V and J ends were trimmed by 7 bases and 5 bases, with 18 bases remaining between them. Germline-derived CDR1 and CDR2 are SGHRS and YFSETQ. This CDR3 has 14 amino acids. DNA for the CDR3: TGCGCCAGCGGGATGGGGGGGCGCGCTACTGAAGCTTTCTTT. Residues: CASGMGGRATEAFF.

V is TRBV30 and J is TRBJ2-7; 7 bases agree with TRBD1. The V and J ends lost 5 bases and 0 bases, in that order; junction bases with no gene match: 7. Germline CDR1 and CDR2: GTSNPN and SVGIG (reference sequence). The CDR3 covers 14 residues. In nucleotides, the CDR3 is TGTGCCTGGTGCCGACAGGGTATCTCCTACGAGCAGTACTTC. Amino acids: CAWCRQGISYEQYF.

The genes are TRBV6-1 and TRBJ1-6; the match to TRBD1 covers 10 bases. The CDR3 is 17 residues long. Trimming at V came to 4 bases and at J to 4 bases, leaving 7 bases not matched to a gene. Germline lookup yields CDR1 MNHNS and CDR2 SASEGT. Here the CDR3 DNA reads TGTGCCAGCAGTGGGGGGGGACAGGGGAGATATAATTCACCCCTCCACTTT. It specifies CASSGGGQGRYNSPLHF.

The CDR3 DNA is TGTGCCAGCAGTTACTCGAATCGGCTATCTAGGCCGATAGAGCAGTATTTT. Translated: CASSYSNRLSRPIEQYF. This rearrangement joins TRBV6-2 or TRBV6-3 to TRBJ2-3; D is ambiguous. The germline CDR1 and CDR2 sequences are MNHEY and SVGEGT. The length of the CDR3 is 17 residues. Trimming shortened V by 0 bases and J by 11 bases, and 24 bases separated the two germline ends.

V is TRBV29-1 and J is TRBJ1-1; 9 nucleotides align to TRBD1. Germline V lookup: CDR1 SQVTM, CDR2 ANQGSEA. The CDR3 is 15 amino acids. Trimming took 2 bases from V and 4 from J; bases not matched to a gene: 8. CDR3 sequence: CSVESPRTGVTEAFF. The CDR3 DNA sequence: TGCAGCGTTGAATCTCCTCGGACAGGGGTCACTGAAGCTTTCTTT.

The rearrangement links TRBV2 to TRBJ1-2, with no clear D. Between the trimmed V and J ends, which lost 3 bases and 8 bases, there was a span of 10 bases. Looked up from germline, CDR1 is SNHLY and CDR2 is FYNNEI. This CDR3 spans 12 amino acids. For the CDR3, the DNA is TGTGCCAGCAGTGATGTCACTAGGGGCTACACCTTC. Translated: CASSDVTRGYTF.

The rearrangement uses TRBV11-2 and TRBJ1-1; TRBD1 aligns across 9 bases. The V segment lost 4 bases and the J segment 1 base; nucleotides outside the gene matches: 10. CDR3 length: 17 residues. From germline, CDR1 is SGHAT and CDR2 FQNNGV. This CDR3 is CASSSRRTGVRNTEAFF. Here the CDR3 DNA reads TGTGCCAGCAGCTCTCGGAGGACAGGGGTACGGAACACTGAAGCTTTCTTT.

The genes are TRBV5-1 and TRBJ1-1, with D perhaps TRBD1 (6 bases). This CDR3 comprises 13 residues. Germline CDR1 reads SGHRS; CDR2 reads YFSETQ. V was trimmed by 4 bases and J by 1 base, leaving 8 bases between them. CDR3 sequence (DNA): TGCGCCAGCAGCGGGGGACAGAACACTGAAGCTTTCTTT. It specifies CASSGGQNTEAFF.

Here the CDR3 reads CASRRTGTVVAFF. CDR3 in DNA: TGTGCCAGCAGACGGACAGGAACCGTCGTAGCTTTCTTT. The rearrangement links TRBV28 to TRBJ1-1, with TRBD1 identical over 7 bases. Germline V gene sequence: CDR1 MDHEN, CDR2 SYDVKM. The CDR3 runs 13 residues. V was clipped by 6 bases and J by 10 bases; unmatched bases: 11.

CDR3 loop: CASSTEQYPSDPAALINQPQHF. The CDR3 bases are TGTGCCAGTAGTACAGAGCAGTACCCGAGCGACCCGGCCGCCCTTATAAATCAGCCCCAGCATTTT. This chain links TRBV19 with TRBJ1-5; D is unresolved. The CDR3 is made up of 22 amino acids. Germline CDR1 LNHDA, CDR2 SQIVND (reference sequence). V shed 4 bases and J shed 4 bases, with 35 bases lying between them.

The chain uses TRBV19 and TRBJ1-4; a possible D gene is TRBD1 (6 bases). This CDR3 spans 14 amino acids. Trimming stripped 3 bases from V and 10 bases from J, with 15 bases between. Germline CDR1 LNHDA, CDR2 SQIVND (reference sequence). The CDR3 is CASSIGSGARKLFF. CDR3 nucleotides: TGTGCCAGTAGTATTGGGTCAGGGGCCCGAAAACTGTTTTTT.

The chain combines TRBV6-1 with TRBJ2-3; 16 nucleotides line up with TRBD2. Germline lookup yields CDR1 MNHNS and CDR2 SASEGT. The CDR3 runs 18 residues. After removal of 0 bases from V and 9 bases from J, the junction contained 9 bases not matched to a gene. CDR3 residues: CASSEARGTSGRARTQYF. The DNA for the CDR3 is TGTGCCAGCAGTGAAGCGCGGGGGACTAGCGGGAGGGCCAGAACGCAGTATTTT.

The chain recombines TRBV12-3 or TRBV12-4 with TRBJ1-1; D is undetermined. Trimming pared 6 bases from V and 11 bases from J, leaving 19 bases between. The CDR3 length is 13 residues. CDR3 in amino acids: CASRTPAGGPAFF. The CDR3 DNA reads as TGTGCCAGCAGAACGCCGGCCGGAGGACCGGCTTTCTTT.

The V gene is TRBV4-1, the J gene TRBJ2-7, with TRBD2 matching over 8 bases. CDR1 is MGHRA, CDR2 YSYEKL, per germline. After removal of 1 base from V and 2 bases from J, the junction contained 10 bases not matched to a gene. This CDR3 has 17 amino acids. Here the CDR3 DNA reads TGCGCCAGCAGCCAAGTCCAAACGGGACTAGTCCCCTACGAGCAGTACTTC. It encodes CASSQVQTGLVPYEQYF.

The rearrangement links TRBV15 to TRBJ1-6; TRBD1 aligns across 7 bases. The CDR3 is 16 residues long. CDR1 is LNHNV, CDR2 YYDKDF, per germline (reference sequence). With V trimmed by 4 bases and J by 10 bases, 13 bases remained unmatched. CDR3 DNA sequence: TGTGCCACCAGCAAGAGCGAGGGGGCGGGAGGATCACCCCTCCACTTT. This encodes CATSKSEGAGGSPLHF.

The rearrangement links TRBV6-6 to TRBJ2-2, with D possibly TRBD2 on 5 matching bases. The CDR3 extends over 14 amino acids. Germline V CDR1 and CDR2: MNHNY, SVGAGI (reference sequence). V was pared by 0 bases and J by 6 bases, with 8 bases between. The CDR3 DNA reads TGTGCCAGCAGTTACTCTCCAGCGGCCGGGGAGCTGTTTTTT. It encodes CASSYSPAAGELFF.

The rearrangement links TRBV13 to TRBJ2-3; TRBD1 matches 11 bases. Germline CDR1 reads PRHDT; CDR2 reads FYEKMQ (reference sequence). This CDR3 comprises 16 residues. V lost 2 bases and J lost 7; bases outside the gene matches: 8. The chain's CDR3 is CASSLIRTGGRNTQYF. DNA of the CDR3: TGTGCCAGCAGCTTAATTAGGACAGGGGGCAGAAATACGCAGTATTTT.

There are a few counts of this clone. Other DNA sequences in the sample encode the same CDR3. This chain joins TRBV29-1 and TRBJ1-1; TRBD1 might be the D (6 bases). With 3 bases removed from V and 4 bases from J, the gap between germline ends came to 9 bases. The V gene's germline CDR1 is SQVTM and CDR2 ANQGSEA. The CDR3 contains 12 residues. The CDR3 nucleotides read TGCAGCGTTGACACAGGGTTCACTGAAGCTTTCTTT. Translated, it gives CSVDTGFTEAFF.

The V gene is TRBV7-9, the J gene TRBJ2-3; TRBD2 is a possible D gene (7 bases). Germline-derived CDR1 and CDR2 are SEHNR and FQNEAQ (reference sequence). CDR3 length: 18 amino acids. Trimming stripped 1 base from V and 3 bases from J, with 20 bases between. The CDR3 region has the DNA TGTGCCAGCAGCTTAGGCCCCACAGGGCGACTAGCAACAGATACGCAGTATTTT. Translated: CASSLGPTGRLATDTQYF.

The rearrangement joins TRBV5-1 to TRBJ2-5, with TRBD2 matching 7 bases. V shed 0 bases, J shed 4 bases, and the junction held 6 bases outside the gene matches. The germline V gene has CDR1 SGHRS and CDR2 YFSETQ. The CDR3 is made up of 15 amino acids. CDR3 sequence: CASSLGSGLRETQYF. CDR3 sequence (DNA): TGCGCCAGCAGCTTGGGTAGCGGGCTTCGAGAGACCCAGTACTTC. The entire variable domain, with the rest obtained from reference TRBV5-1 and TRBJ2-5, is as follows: KAGVTQTPRYLIKTRGQQVTLSCSPISGHRSVSWYQQTPGQGLQFLFEYFSETQRNKGNFPGRFSGRQFSNSRSEMNVSTLELGDSALYLCASSLGSGLRETQYFGPGTRLLVL.

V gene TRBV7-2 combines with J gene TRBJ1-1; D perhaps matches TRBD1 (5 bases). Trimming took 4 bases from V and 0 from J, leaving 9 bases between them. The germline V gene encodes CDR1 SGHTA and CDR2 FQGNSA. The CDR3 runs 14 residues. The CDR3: CASSWGGVNTEAFF. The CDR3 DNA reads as TGTGCCAGCAGCTGGGGAGGGGTGAACACTGAAGCTTTCTTT.

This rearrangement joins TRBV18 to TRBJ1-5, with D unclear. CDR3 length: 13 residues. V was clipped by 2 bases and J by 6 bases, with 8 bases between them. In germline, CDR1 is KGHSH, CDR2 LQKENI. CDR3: CASSPGSGQPQHF. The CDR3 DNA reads TGTGCCAGCTCACCAGGGTCGGGTCAGCCCCAGCATTTT.

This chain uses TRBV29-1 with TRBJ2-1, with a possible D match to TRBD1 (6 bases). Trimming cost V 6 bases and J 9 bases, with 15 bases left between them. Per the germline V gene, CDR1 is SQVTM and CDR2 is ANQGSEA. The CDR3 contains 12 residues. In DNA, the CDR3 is TGCAGCGTCGGTACAGGGATCGGTGAGCAGTTCTTC. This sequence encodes CSVGTGIGEQFF.

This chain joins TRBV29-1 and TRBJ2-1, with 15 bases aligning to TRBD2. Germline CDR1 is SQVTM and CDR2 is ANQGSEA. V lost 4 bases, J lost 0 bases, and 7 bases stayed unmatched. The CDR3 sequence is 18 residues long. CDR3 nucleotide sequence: TGCAGCGTTGGAGGAGGGACTAGCGGGGGGATCTCCTACAATGAGCAGTTCTTC. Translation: CSVGGGTSGGISYNEQFF.

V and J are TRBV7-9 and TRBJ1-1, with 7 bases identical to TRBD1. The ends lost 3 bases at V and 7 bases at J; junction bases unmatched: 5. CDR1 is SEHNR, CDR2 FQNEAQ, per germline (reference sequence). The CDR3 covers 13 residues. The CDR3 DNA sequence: TGTGCCAGCAGCTTGGGACAGACCTATGAAGCTTTCTTT. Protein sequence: CASSLGQTYEAFF.

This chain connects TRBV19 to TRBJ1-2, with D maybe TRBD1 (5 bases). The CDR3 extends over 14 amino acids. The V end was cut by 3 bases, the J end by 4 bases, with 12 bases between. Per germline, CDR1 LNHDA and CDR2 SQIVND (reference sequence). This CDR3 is CASSIERGSYGYTF. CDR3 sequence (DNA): TGTGCCAGTAGTATTGAGCGGGGCAGCTATGGCTACACCTTC.

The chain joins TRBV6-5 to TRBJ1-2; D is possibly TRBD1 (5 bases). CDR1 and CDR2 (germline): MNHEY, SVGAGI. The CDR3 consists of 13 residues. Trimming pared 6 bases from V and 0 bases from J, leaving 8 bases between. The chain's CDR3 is CASRGGTNYGYTF. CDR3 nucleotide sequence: TGTGCCAGCAGGGGGGGGACTAACTATGGCTACACCTTC.

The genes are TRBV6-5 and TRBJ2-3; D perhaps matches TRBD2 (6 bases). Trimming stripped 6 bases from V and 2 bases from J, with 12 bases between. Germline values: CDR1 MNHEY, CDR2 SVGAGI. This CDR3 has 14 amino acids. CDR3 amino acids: CASSPGLNTDTQYF. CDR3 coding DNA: TGTGCCAGCAGCCCGGGACTCAACACAGATACGCAGTATTTT.